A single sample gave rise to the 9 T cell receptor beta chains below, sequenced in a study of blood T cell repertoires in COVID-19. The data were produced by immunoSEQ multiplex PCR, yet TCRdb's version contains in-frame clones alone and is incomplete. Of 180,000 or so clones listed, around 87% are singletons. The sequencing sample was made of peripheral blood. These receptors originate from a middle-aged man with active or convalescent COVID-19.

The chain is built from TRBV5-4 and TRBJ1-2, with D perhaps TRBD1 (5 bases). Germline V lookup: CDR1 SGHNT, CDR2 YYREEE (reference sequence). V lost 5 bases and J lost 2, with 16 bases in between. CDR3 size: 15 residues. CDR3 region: CASRNLTEINYGYTF. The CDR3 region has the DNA TGTGCCAGCAGGAATCTGACAGAAATCAACTATGGCTACACCTTC.

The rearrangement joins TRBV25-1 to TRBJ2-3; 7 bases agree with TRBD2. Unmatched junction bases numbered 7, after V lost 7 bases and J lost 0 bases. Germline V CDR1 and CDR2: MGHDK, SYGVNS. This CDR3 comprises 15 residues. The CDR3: CASTKSGASTDTQYF. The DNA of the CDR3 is TGTGCCAGCACCAAAAGCGGGGCTAGCACAGATACGCAGTATTTT.

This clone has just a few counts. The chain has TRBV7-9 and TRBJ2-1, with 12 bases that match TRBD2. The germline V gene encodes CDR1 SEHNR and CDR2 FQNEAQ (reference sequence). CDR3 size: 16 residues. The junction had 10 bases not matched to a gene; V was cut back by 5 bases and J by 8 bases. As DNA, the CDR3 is TGTGCCAGCAGCAAGAGACCCGGACTAGCGGGGCATGAGCAGTTCTTC. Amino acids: CASSKRPGLAGHEQFF.

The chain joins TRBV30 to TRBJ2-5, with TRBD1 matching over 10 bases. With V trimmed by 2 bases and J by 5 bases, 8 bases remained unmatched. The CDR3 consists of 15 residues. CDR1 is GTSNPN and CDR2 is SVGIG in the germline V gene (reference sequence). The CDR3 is CAWSPLLGQGETQYF. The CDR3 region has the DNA TGTGCCTGGAGTCCCCTCCTGGGACAGGGGGAGACCCAGTACTTC. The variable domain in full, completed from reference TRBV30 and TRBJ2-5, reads SQTIHQWPATLVQPVGSPLSLECTVEGTSNPNLYWYRQAAGRGLQLLFYSVGIGQISSEVPQNLSASRPQDRQFILSSKKLLLSDSGFYLCAWSPLLGQGETQYFGPGTRLLVL.

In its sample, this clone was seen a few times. The CDR3 sequence is CASSRGEGEKLFF. The CDR3 bases are TGCGCCAGCAGTCGGGGGGAAGGTGAAAAACTGTTTTTT. J is TRBJ1-4 and V is TRBV5-1; perhaps TRBD1 as D (5 bases). The CDR3 covers 13 residues. In germline, CDR1 is SGHRS, CDR2 YFSETQ. Trimming left V 5 bases short and J 7 bases short, with 12 bases between.

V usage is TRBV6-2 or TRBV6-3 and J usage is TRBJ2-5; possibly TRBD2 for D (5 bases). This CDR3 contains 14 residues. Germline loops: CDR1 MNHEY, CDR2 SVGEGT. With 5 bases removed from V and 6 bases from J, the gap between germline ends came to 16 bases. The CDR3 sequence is CASSLNAGLKTQYF. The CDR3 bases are TGTGCCAGCAGTCTCAACGCGGGTTTGAAGACCCAGTACTTC.

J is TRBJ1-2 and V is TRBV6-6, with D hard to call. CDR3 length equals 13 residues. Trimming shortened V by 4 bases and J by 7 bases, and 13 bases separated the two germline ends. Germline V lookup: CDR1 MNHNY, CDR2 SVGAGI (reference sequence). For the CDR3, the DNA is TGTGCCAGCAGTTGGGCAGTTGATGCTGGCTACACCTTC. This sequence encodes CASSWAVDAGYTF.

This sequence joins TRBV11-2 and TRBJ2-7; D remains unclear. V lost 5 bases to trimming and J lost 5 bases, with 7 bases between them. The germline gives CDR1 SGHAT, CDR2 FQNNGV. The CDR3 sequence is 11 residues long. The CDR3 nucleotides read TGTGCCAGCAGCCCCGACAACGAGCAGTACTTC. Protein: CASSPDNEQYF.

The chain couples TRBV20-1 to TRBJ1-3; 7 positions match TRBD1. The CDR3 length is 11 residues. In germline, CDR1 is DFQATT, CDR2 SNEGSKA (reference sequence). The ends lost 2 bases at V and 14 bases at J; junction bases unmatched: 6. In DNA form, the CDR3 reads TGCAGTGCTAGACAGGGGGGACTCCTATATTTT. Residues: CSARQGGLLYF.